This passage covers 14 T cell receptor beta chains from one sample sequenced in a study of shared clonotypes between healthy human individuals. Sequencing used immunoSEQ multiplex PCR; TCRdb keeps in-frame clones, though not all of them. The repertoire holds a few hundred thousand clones, with less than 85% as singletons. The specimen sequenced was memory CD4+ T cells sorted from blood. Described subset: CD45RA-negative fraction. These receptors were taken from a man aged 25 to 40 in good health.

The gene calls are TRBV5-3 and TRBJ1-4; 7 bases align to TRBD1. TRBV5-3 is identified as an open reading frame with a role that is uncertain. Unmatched junction bases numbered 13, after V lost 4 bases and J lost 7 bases. The CDR3 is 16 amino acids. DNA for the CDR3: TGTGCCAGAAGCCCCCGAACGAGAGGGGGCTGTGAAAAACTGTTTTTT. Its translation: CARSPRTRGGCEKLFF.

J is TRBJ2-1 and V is TRBV20-1, with D unclear. CDR3 length: 11 amino acids. From germline, CDR1 is DFQATT and CDR2 SNEGSKA (reference sequence). V was shortened by 1 base and J by 6 bases, with 4 bases between the two germline ends. The CDR3 bases are TGCAGTGCTAGAGCCGTCAATGAGCAGTTCTTC. Translating it yields CSARAVNEQFF.

The chain couples TRBV28 to TRBJ1-3, with D maybe TRBD1 (5 bases). The germline V gene has CDR1 MDHEN and CDR2 SYDVKM. The CDR3 spans 17 residues. Trimming stripped 6 bases from V and 3 bases from J, with 21 bases between. CDR3 nucleotides: TGTGCCAGCAGCACGCCCCTTTTGGGGCCGGTTGGAAACACCATATATTTT. Residues: CASSTPLLGPVGNTIYF. Using reference TRBV28 and TRBJ1-3 for the parts outside the CDR3, the full variable domain is DVKVTQSSRYLVKRTGEKVFLECVQDMDHENMFWYRQDPGLGLRLIYFSYDVKMKEKGDIPEGYSVSREKKERFSLILESASTNQTSMYLCASSTPLLGPVGNTIYFGEGSWLTVV.

The chain uses TRBV2 and TRBJ1-1; tentatively, D is TRBD1 (5 bases). V was cut by 6 bases and J by 5 bases, with 13 bases left in between. Germline V CDR1 and CDR2: SNHLY, FYNNEI. CDR3 size: 13 residues. CDR3 bases: TGTGCCAGCAGCCGACAGCGGAGTACTGAAGCTTTCTTT. It is translated as CASSRQRSTEAFF.

The chain carries TRBV29-1 and TRBJ2-7, with 7 bases lining up with TRBD1. The CDR3 sequence is 14 residues long. Germline V gene sequence: CDR1 SQVTM, CDR2 ANQGSEA. Trimming took 4 bases from V and 1 from J; bases not matched to a gene: 7. The CDR3, as DNA: TGCAGCGTTGGCAAGACAGGGAGATCCTACGAGCAGTACTTC. It yields the protein CSVGKTGRSYEQYF.

This chain links TRBV9 with TRBJ2-2; D possibly uses TRBD1 or TRBD2 (6 bases each). Germline CDR1 and CDR2: SGDLS and YYNGEE. V was pared by 0 bases and J by 7 bases, with 19 bases between. This CDR3 has 17 residues. CDR3 protein: CASSVGARGRNGGELFF. The CDR3 nucleotides read TGTGCCAGCAGCGTAGGTGCCCGGGGGCGCAACGGCGGGGAGCTGTTTTTT.

The rearrangement uses TRBV5-1 and TRBJ2-5; 9 bases are shared with TRBD1. The CDR3 length is 15 residues. CDR1 is SGHRS and CDR2 is YFSETQ in the germline V gene. V gave up 0 bases and J gave up 5 bases; unmatched junction bases: 5. The CDR3, as DNA: TGCGCCAGCAGCTTGGGGACAGGGGCGGGGGAGACCCAGTACTTC. It encodes CASSLGTGAGETQYF.

This clone was seen only a few times. The chain joins TRBV7-3 to TRBJ2-1; TRBD1 matches at 10 bases. Unmatched junction bases numbered 8, after V lost 2 bases and J lost 7 bases. There are 16 residues in the CDR3. In germline, CDR1 is SGHTA, CDR2 FQGTGA. DNA for the CDR3: TGTGCCAGCAGCTTATTCGGGACAGGGGTGAGGAATGAGCAGTTCTTC. Amino acid sequence: CASSLFGTGVRNEQFF.

This clone has more than one count but fewer than ten. CDR3 sequence: CASSGMTGGDTQYF. CDR3 nucleotide sequence: TGTGCCAGCAGCGGGATGACAGGGGGAGATACGCAGTATTTT. This chain uses TRBV5-6 with TRBJ2-3, with 9 bases identical to TRBD1. The CDR3 loop spans 14 amino acids. Germline V gene sequence: CDR1 SGHDT, CDR2 YYEEEE. Losses at the gene ends were 4 bases for V and 5 bases for J; bases not matched to a gene: 5. Full variable domain (missing parts from reference TRBV5-6 and TRBJ2-3): DAGVTQSPTHLIKTRGQQVTLRCSPKSGHDTVSWYQQALGQGPQFIFQYYEEEERQRGNFPDRFSGHQFPNYSSELNVNALLLGDSALYLCASSGMTGGDTQYFGPGTRLTVL.

This clone was picked up a small number of times. Additional DNA sequences in this sample encode the identical CDR3. The rearrangement joins TRBV5-1 to TRBJ2-2, with D perhaps being TRBD1 or TRBD2 (5 bases each). V was trimmed by 1 base and J by 2 bases, leaving 12 bases between them. Germline assignment: CDR1 SGHRS and CDR2 YFSETQ. The CDR3 runs to 16 residues. In DNA, the CDR3 is TGCGCCAGCAGCTTGCTCCCGGGACCAAACACCGGGGAGCTGTTTTTT. Protein product: CASSLLPGPNTGELFF.

This clone was found a few times. The chain couples TRBV7-2 to TRBJ2-7; D ambiguous. Trimming cost V 1 base and J 3 bases, with 13 bases left between them. CDR1 and CDR2 (germline): SGHTA, FQGNSA. The CDR3 consists of 15 residues. The CDR3: CASSLEVSKVYEQYF. Written as DNA, the CDR3 is TGTGCCAGCAGCTTAGAGGTCTCCAAGGTCTACGAGCAGTACTTC.

This clone was observed a few times. V usage is TRBV7-2 and J usage is TRBJ2-1; 7 bases fit TRBD2. The V and J ends lost 6 bases and 12 bases, in that order; junction bases with no gene match: 14. In germline, CDR1 is SGHTA, CDR2 FQGNSA. This CDR3 comprises 14 residues. The CDR3, as DNA: TGTGCCAGCAGTCCGGGAGGCCCAGGGTTTGGGCAGTTCTTC. It specifies CASSPGGPGFGQFF.

This clone was observed a few times. This chain connects TRBV2 to TRBJ2-3, with 11 bases lining up with TRBD2. Germline assignment: CDR1 SNHLY and CDR2 FYNNEI. Unmatched junction bases numbered 7, after V lost 2 bases and J lost 6 bases. CDR3 length: 16 residues. The CDR3 loop reads CASSENSGRARDTQYF. The CDR3 DNA sequence: TGTGCCAGCAGTGAAAATAGCGGGAGGGCCCGGGATACGCAGTATTTT.

This clone was detected only once. The J gene is TRBJ2-6, the V gene TRBV18; D ambiguous. Germline CDR1 KGHSH, CDR2 LQKENI. V dropped 6 bases and J dropped 4 bases, with 22 bases sitting between them. The length of the CDR3 is 18 residues. For the CDR3, the DNA is TGTGCCAGCTCGCCAATCCGCCCCCCTTTGGGAGGGGCCAACGTCCTGACTTTC. Translating it yields CASSPIRPPLGGANVLTF.